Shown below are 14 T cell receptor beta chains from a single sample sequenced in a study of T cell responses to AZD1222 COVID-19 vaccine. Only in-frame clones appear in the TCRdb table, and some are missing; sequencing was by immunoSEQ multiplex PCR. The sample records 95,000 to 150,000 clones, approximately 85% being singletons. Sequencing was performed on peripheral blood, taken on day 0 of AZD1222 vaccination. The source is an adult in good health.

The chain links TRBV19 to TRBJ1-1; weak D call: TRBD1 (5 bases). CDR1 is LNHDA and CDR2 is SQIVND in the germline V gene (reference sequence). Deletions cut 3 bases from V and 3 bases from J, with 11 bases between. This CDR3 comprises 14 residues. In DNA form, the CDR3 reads TGTGCCAGTAGTATTTGGGGAGGGGACACTGAAGCTTTCTTT. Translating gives CASSIWGGDTEAFF.

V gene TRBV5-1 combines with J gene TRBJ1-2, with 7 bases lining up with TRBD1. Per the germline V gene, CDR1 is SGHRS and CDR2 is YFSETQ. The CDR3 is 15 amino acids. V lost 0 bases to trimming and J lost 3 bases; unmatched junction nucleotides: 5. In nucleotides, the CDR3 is TGCGCCAGCAGCTTGGTAGCAGGGGGTGACTATGGCTACACCTTC. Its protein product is CASSLVAGGDYGYTF. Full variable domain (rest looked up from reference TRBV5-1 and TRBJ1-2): KAGVTQTPRYLIKTRGQQVTLSCSPISGHRSVSWYQQTPGQGLQFLFEYFSETQRNKGNFPGRFSGRQFSNSRSEMNVSTLELGDSALYLCASSLVAGGDYGYTFGSGTRLTVV.

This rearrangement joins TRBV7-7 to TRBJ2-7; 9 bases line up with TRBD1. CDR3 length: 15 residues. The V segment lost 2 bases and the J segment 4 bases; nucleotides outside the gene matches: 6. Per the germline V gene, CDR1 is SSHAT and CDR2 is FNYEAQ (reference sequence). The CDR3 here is CASSLNRDRAYEQYF. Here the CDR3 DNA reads TGTGCCAGCAGCTTAAACCGGGACAGGGCATACGAGCAGTACTTC.

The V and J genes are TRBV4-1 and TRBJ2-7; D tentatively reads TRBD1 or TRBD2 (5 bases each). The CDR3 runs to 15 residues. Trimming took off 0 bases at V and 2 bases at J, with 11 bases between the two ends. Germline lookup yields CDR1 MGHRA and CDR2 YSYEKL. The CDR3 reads CASSQDPGRTYEQYF. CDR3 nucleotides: TGCGCCAGCAGCCAAGACCCGGGACGGACCTACGAGCAGTACTTC.

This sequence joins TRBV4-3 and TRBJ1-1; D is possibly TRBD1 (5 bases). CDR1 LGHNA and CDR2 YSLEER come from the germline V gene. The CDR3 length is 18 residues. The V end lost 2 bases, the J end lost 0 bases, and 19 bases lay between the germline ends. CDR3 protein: CASSQFVGPAGVNTEAFF. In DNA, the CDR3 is TGCGCCAGCAGCCAATTCGTGGGGCCCGCCGGAGTGAACACTGAAGCTTTCTTT.

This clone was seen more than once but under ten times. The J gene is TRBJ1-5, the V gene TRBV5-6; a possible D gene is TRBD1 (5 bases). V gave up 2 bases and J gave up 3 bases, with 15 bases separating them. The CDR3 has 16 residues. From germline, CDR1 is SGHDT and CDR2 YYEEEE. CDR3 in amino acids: CASSLAPGGNNQPQHF. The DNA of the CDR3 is TGTGCCAGCAGCTTAGCCCCGGGGGGGAACAATCAGCCCCAGCATTTT.

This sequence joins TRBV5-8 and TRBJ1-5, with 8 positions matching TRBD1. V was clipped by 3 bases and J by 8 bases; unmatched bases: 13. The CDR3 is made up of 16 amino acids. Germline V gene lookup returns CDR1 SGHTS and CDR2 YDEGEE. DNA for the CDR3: TGTGCCAGCAGCTCGACAGGGGCCAGGACGGGGGAGCCCCAGCATTTT. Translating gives CASSSTGARTGEPQHF.

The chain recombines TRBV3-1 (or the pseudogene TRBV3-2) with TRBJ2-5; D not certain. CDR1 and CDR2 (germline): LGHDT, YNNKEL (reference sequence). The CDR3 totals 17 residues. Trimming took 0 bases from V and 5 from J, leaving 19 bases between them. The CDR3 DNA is TGTGCCAGCAGCCAAGAAAGGTTTCACCTCGATCGTGAGACCCAGTACTTC. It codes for CASSQERFHLDRETQYF.

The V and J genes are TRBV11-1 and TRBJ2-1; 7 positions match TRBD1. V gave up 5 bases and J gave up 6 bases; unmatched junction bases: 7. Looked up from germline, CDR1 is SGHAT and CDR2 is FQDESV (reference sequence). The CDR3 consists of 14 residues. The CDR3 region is CASSGRQGINEQFF. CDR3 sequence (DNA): TGTGCCAGCAGCGGGAGACAGGGAATCAATGAGCAGTTCTTC.

The CDR3 protein is CASSLPSGANNEQFF. The DNA for the CDR3 is TGCGCCAGCAGCTTGCCTTCAGGGGCGAACAATGAGCAGTTCTTC. This chain links TRBV5-1 with TRBJ2-1, with D possibly being TRBD1 (6 bases). Germline V gives CDR1 SGHRS, CDR2 YFSETQ. The CDR3 is 15 residues long. Trimming removed 1 base at V and 5 bases at J, with 13 bases between.

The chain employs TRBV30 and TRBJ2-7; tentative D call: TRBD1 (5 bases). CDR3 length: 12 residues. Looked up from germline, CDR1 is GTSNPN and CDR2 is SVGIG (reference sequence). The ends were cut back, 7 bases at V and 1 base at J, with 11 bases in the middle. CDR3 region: CAYDSGSYEQYF. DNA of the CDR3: TGTGCCTACGACAGTGGTTCCTACGAGCAGTACTTC.

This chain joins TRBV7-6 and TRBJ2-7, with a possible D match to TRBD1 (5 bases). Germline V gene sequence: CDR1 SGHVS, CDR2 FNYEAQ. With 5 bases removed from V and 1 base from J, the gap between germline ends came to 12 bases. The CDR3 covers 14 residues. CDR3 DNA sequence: TGTGCCAGCAGCGGCCAGGGAAGTTCCTACGAGCAGTACTTC. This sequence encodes CASSGQGSSYEQYF. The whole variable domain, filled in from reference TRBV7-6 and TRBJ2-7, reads GAGVSQSPRYKVTKRGQDVALRCDPISGHVSLYWYRQALGQGPEFLTYFNYEAQQDKSGLPNDRFSAERPEGSISTLTIQRTEQRDSAMYRCASSGQGSSYEQYFGPGTRLTVT.

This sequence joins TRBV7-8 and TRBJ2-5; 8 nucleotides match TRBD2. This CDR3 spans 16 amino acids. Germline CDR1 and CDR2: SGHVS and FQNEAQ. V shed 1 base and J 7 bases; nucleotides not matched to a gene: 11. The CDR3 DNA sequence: TGTGCCAGCAGCTTAGGACGGGGGGGGACGAGGTCGACCCAGTACTTC. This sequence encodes CASSLGRGGTRSTQYF.

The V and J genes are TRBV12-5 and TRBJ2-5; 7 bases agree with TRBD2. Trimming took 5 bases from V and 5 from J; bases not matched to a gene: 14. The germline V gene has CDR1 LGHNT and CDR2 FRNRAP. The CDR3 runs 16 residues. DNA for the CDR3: TGTGCTAGTGGTCGGGAGGTTTGGGTCGCTCGGGAGACCCAGTACTTC. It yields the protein CASGREVWVARETQYF.